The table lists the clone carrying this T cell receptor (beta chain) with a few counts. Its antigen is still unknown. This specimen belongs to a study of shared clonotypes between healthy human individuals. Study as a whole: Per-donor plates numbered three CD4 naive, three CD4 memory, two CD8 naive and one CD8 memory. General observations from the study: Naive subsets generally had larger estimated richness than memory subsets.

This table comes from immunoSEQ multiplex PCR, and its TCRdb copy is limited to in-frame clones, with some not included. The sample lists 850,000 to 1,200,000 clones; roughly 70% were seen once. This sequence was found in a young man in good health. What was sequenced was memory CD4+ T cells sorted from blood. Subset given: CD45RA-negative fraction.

CDR3 sequence reads: CASSPPQNPYEQYF. Written as DNA, the CDR3 is TGTGCCAGCTCACCACCGCAGAACCCCTACGAGCAGTACTTC. The V gene is TRBV18, the J gene TRBJ2-7; no firm D call. The CDR3 spans 14 residues. Trimming removed 0 bases from V and 2 bases from J, with 8 bases in between. CDR1 is KGHSH, CDR2 LQKENI, per germline.